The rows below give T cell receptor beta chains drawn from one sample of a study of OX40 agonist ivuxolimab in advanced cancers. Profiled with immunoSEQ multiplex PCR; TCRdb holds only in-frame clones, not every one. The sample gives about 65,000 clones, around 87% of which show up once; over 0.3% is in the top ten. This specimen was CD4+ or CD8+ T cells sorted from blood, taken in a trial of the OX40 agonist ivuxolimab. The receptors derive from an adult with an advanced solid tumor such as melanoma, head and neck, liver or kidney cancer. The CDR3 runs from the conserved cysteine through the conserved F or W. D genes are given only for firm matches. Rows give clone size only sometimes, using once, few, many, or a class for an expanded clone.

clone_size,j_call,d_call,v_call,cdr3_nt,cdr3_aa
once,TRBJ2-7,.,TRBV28,TGTGCCAGCAGTTTAGATGGCGGCAGCGGGCAGTACTTC,CASSLDGGSGQYF
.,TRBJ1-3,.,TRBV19,TGTGCCAGTAGGCCCTCGGGAAACACCATATATTTT,CASRPSGNTIYF
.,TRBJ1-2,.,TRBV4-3,TGCGCCAGCAGCCAAGAGAGTAGGGGCGACTATGGCTACACCTTC,CASSQESRGDYGYTF
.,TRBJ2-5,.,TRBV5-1,TGCGCCAGCAGCTCCGGGGCGGCGTACCAAGAGACCCAGTACTTC,CASSSGAAYQETQYF
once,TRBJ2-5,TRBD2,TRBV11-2,TGTGCCAGCAGCTTAATCTTTACTAGCGGGGGGAAGCAGAAAGAGACCCAGTACTTC,CASSLIFTSGGKQKETQYF
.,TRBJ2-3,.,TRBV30,TGTGCCTGGAGCCCCCTAGATACGCAGTATTTT,CAWSPLDTQYF
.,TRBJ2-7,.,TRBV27,TGTGCCAGCAGTTTAGATCCCAAACTCTACGAGCAGTACTTC,CASSLDPKLYEQYF
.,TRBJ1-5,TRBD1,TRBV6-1,TGTGCCGGCAGTGTCGACAGGGCCCGCAATCAGCCCCAGCATTTT,CAGSVDRARNQPQHF
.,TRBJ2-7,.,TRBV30,TGTGCCTGGAGTCGCAGGGGGGCGGGCGAGCAGTACTTC,CAWSRRGAGEQYF
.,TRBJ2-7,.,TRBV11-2,TGTGCCAGCAGGAATACAGGTAGCTCCTACGAGCAGTACTTC,CASRNTGSSYEQYF
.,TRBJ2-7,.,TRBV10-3,TGTGCCATCAGTGAGTCCCCCAGGGACGAGCAGTACTTC,CAISESPRDEQYF
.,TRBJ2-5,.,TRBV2,TGTGCCAGCAGTGGGACTACCCAAGAGACCCAGTACTTC,CASSGTTQETQYF
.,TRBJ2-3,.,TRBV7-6,TGTGCCAGCAGCCAAAACACCCCTAGGGATACGCAGTATTTT,CASSQNTPRDTQYF
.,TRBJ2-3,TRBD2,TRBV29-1,TGCAGCGCACGGGGGGACTACACAGATACGCAGTATTTT,CSARGDYTDTQYF
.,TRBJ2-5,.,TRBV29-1,TGCAGCGTTGATAAACAGGGAGAGACCCAGTACTTC,CSVDKQGETQYF
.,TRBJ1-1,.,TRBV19,TGTGCCAGTCAAAAAGGGTACAGGACTTTGAACACTGAAGCTTTCTTT,CASQKGYRTLNTEAFF
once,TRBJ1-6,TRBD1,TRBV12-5,TGTGCTAGTGGAAAGGGACAGGCTAATTCACCCCTCCACTTT,CASGKGQANSPLHF